This is a list of T cell receptor beta chains from one sample in a study of blood T cell repertoires in COVID-19. Assay: immunoSEQ multiplex PCR; the TCRdb copy retains only in-frame clones and omits some. The table includes fewer than 300,000 clones, 75% to 95% detected once. Material: PBMCs or T cells enriched from blood (not recorded which). Every receptor here comes from a woman aged 25-40 years who had recovered from COVID-19. The CDR3 runs from the conserved cysteine through the conserved F or W. Each record gives: V gene, J gene, D gene, clone size, CDR3 DNA, CDR3 protein. The D gene is left open where the match is weak. Size values are once, few and many counts, or a class for expanded clones, and some rows have none.

v_gene: TRBV7-6
j_gene: TRBJ2-7
d_gene: TRBD1
abundance: few
CDR3nt: TGTGCCAGCAGCTCAAGCGGTGCAGGGGGCTCCTACGAGCAGTACTTC
CDR3aa: CASSSSGAGGSYEQYF

v_gene: TRBV28
j_gene: TRBJ1-4
d_gene: NA
abundance: NA
CDR3nt: TGTGCCAGCAGTTCCCCACAGGGTTCGAGGGAAAAACTGTTTTTT
CDR3aa: CASSSPQGSREKLFF

v_gene: TRBV6-5
j_gene: TRBJ1-1
d_gene: TRBD1
abundance: NA
CDR3nt: TGTGCCAGCAGGGCCCGGGACAGGGGAGCTTTCTTT
CDR3aa: CASRARDRGAFF

v_gene: TRBV7-9
j_gene: TRBJ1-5
d_gene: NA
abundance: once
CDR3nt: TGTGCCAGCAGCCCCGACAGCTTGAGCAATCAGCCCCAGCATTTT
CDR3aa: CASSPDSLSNQPQHF

v_gene: TRBV7-6
j_gene: TRBJ2-1
d_gene: TRBD2
abundance: NA
CDR3nt: TGTGCCAGCAGCTTGGCCATTGCGGGAGTCTACAATGAGCAGTTCTTC
CDR3aa: CASSLAIAGVYNEQFF

v_gene: TRBV15
j_gene: TRBJ1-1
d_gene: NA
abundance: once
CDR3nt: TGTGCCACCAGCAGAGATCTAGGGAGGGGCACTGAAGCTTTCTTT
CDR3aa: CATSRDLGRGTEAFF

v_gene: TRBV23-1
j_gene: TRBJ2-2
d_gene: TRBD1
abundance: once
CDR3nt: TGCGCCAGCAGTCCTCCCAACCCCGGGACAGACCGCTACACCGGGGAGCTGTTTTTT
CDR3aa: CASSPPNPGTDRYTGELFF

v_gene: TRBV28
j_gene: TRBJ1-2
d_gene: NA
abundance: NA
CDR3nt: TGTGCCAGCAGTTTAGGAGCCATATCCGGGGGTGGCTACACCTTC
CDR3aa: CASSLGAISGGGYTF

v_gene: TRBV28
j_gene: TRBJ2-1
d_gene: NA
abundance: NA
CDR3nt: TGTGCCAGCAGTTCTCCGGGGGAGCGGTCAAATGAGCAGTTCTTC
CDR3aa: CASSSPGERSNEQFF

v_gene: TRBV27
j_gene: TRBJ1-5
d_gene: NA
abundance: NA
CDR3nt: TGTGCCAGCAGTTTCGGGACTGGGGGGAATCAGCCCCAGCATTTT
CDR3aa: CASSFGTGGNQPQHF

v_gene: TRBV30
j_gene: TRBJ1-1
d_gene: TRBD1
abundance: NA
CDR3nt: TGTGCCTGGAGTATGACAGGGGGTCTGATGGCTTTCTTT
CDR3aa: CAWSMTGGLMAFF

v_gene: TRBV6-5
j_gene: TRBJ2-1
d_gene: NA
abundance: once
CDR3nt: TGTGCCACCAAGGGGGGCGGGGGAGCCTACAATGAGCAGTTCTTC
CDR3aa: CATKGGGGAYNEQFF

v_gene: TRBV28
j_gene: TRBJ1-5
d_gene: TRBD1
abundance: NA
CDR3nt: TGTGCCAGCAGTTCCATCGGACAGGCTAATCAGCCCCAGCATTTT
CDR3aa: CASSSIGQANQPQHF

v_gene: TRBV7-2
j_gene: TRBJ1-2
d_gene: NA
abundance: NA
CDR3nt: TGTGCCAGCAGCTTAGCCCGGACAGACTATGGCTACACCTTC
CDR3aa: CASSLARTDYGYTF

v_gene: TRBV5-1
j_gene: TRBJ1-1
d_gene: TRBD1
abundance: NA
CDR3nt: TGCGCCAGCAGCCCCCGGGACAGGGGTGACGCGAACACTGAAGCTTTCTTT
CDR3aa: CASSPRDRGDANTEAFF

v_gene: TRBV30
j_gene: TRBJ1-1
d_gene: NA
abundance: once
CDR3nt: TGTGCCTGGAGAGGGGAAGGACAGAACACTGAAGCTTTCTTT
CDR3aa: CAWRGEGQNTEAFF

v_gene: TRBV3-1/TRBV3-2
j_gene: TRBJ2-4
d_gene: NA
abundance: NA
CDR3nt: TGTGCCAGCACGGCAGGGAAAAACATTCAGTACTTC
CDR3aa: CASTAGKNIQYF

v_gene: TRBV5-1
j_gene: TRBJ2-7
d_gene: TRBD2
abundance: NA
CDR3nt: TGCGCCAGCAGCCCTCTGACTAGCGGGATCTACGAGCAGTACTTC
CDR3aa: CASSPLTSGIYEQYF

v_gene: TRBV28
j_gene: TRBJ2-7
d_gene: NA
abundance: NA
CDR3nt: TGTGCCAGCAGGCTAGCGCCAAACTCCTACGAGCAGTACTTC
CDR3aa: CASRLAPNSYEQYF

v_gene: TRBV7-2
j_gene: TRBJ2-7
d_gene: TRBD1
abundance: once
CDR3nt: TGTGCCAGCAGCTCGGGACAGGGGCCCTACGAGCAGTACTTC
CDR3aa: CASSSGQGPYEQYF

v_gene: TRBV19
j_gene: TRBJ2-7
d_gene: NA
abundance: NA
CDR3nt: TGTGCCAGTAGTATAGTACACTCTAGCTCCTACGAGCAGTACTTC
CDR3aa: CASSIVHSSSYEQYF

v_gene: TRBV30
j_gene: TRBJ1-6
d_gene: NA
abundance: NA
CDR3nt: TGTGCCTGGAGCGATCTACCTAATTCACCCCTCCACTTT
CDR3aa: CAWSDLPNSPLHF

v_gene: TRBV10-3
j_gene: TRBJ2-2
d_gene: TRBD2
abundance: once
CDR3nt: TGTGCCATCAGTGCCGGGACTAGCGCCTTCACCGGGGAGCTGTTTTTT
CDR3aa: CAISAGTSAFTGELFF

v_gene: TRBV9
j_gene: TRBJ1-4
d_gene: NA
abundance: NA
CDR3nt: TGTGCCAGCAGCGCCTCCCCAGGGGAGCGAGAAAAACTGTTTTTT
CDR3aa: CASSASPGEREKLFF

v_gene: TRBV7-2
j_gene: TRBJ1-6
d_gene: NA
abundance: NA
CDR3nt: TGTGCCAGCAGCTTACAATATAATTCACCCCTCCACTTT
CDR3aa: CASSLQYNSPLHF

v_gene: TRBV21-1
j_gene: TRBJ2-6
d_gene: NA
abundance: NA
CDR3nt: TGTGCCACCCTGGCCGGAGCCTCTGGGGCCAACGTCCTGACTTTC
CDR3aa: CATLAGASGANVLTF

v_gene: TRBV4-2
j_gene: TRBJ2-7
d_gene: NA
abundance: NA
CDR3nt: TGTGCCAGCAGCCACCTCGGTTCCCGCTCCTACGAGCAGTACTTC
CDR3aa: CASSHLGSRSYEQYF

v_gene: TRBV27
j_gene: TRBJ2-1
d_gene: TRBD1
abundance: NA
CDR3nt: TGTGCCAGCAGTTTACCGACAGGGGTGAATGAGCAGTTCTTC
CDR3aa: CASSLPTGVNEQFF

v_gene: TRBV7-9
j_gene: TRBJ2-2
d_gene: TRBD2
abundance: NA
CDR3nt: TGTGCCAGCAGGTCTCGGACTAGCGGGAATACCGGGGAGCTGTTTTTT
CDR3aa: CASRSRTSGNTGELFF